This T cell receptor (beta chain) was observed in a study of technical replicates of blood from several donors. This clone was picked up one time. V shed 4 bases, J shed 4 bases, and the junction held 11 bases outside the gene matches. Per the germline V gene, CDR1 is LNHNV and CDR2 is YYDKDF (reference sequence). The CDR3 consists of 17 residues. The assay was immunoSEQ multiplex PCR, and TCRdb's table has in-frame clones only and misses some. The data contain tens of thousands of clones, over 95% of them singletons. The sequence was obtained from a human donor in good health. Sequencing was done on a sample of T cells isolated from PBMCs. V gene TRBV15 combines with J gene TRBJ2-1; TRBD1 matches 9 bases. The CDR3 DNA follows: TGTGCCACCAGCAATTACCCTAGACAGGGGGTGTACAATGAGCAGTTCTTC. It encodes CATSNYPRQGVYNEQFF.